Presented here are 6 T cell receptor beta chains from one specimen sequenced in a study of breast tumors, draining lymph nodes, adjacent tissues. A single record per CDR3 protein comes from TCRdb applying MiXCR to the multiplex PCR reads. The table includes fewer than 200,000 distinct CDR3 sequences, 30% to 35% detected once. Axillary draining lymph nodes of breast cancer patients supplied the node samples. The specimen was axillary lymph node tissue. The receptors derive from a female donor with breast cancer. Some clones in this sample may be carry-over from other donors' samples.

This clonotype was recorded at least ten times. The chain links TRBV7-3 to TRBJ2-7, with D possibly TRBD1 on 5 matching bases. Germline CDR1 SGHTA, CDR2 FQGTGA. This CDR3 is 13 amino acids long. V lost 5 bases and J lost 1, with 9 bases in between. The CDR3 protein is CASSLDTSYEQYF. The CDR3 region has the DNA TGTGCCAGCAGCCTGGACACTTCCTACGAGCAGTACTTC.

This clonotype was seen at least ten times. The V call is TRBV12-3 or TRBV12-4, the J call TRBJ2-1; D may be TRBD2 (5 bases). V was trimmed by 1 base and J by 0 bases, leaving 10 bases between them. CDR3 length equals 16 residues. Written as DNA, the CDR3 is TGTGCCAGCAGTTTAGTCGGGATTAGCTCCTACAATGAGCAGTTCTTC. It is translated as CASSLVGISSYNEQFF.

This clonotype was detected ten times or more. Here the CDR3 reads CASSDTGGSYTF. The CDR3 region has the DNA TGTGCCAGCAGTGATACCGGAGGCAGCTACACCTTC. The chain uses TRBV6-4 and TRBJ1-2, with D hard to call. The germline CDR1 and CDR2 sequences are MRHNA and SNTAGT. Deletions cut 3 bases from V and 9 bases from J, with 11 bases between. This CDR3 comprises 12 residues.

In its sample, this clonotype was seen once. The chain links TRBV12-3 or TRBV12-4 to TRBJ2-3; the D gene is possibly TRBD2 (7 bases). CDR3 length: 15 residues. CDR3 sequence (DNA): TGTGCTAGTGGTTTTTCCCGGGGGGCCAGAGATACGCAGTATTTT. As protein: CASGFSRGARDTQYF.

This clonotype was recorded once. This chain links TRBV4-2 with TRBJ2-1; TRBD2 agrees at 7 bases. Germline V gene sequence: CDR1 LGHNA, CDR2 YNFKEQ. V shed 4 bases, J shed 5 bases, and the junction held 5 bases outside the gene matches. The length of the CDR3 is 14 residues. In nucleotides, the CDR3 is TGTGCCAGCAGCCCAGAGGGGAGGGACAATGAGCAGTTCTTC. This codes for CASSPEGRDNEQFF.

Notes on this clonotype: The CDR3 does not close with the conserved phenylalanine or tryptophan, likely indicating a read error. It is unclear where the CDR3 begins or ends on the DNA, so no DNA is shown, and the CDR3 is as TCRdb lists it. The V call is TRBV20-1, the J call TRBJ2-1; TRBD1 is taken as the D call from the table, unchecked against the DNA. The CDR3 comprises 10 residues, both ends counted. In germline, CDR1 is DFQATT, CDR2 SNEGSKA (reference sequence). The CDR3 reads CSARDYRGQG.